A selection of T cell receptor beta chains follows, all from one sample in a study of blood T cell repertoires in COVID-19. Using immunoSEQ multiplex PCR, the repertoire was profiled, and TCRdb retains in-frame clones only, with some absent. The data contain over 350,000 clones, 85% to 90% of them singletons. Sequencing input: PBMCs or T cells enriched from blood (not recorded which). These TCRs come from a woman between 25 and 40 years old with acute COVID-19. Each CDR3 is given without its conserved first and last residue. The order of the fields is D gene, V gene, J gene, CDR3 protein. D genes are given only for firm matches.

>TRBD1|TRBV3-1/TRBV3-2|TRBJ1-1
ASSQWTGRTEAF
>TRBD2|TRBV7-9|TRBJ2-1
ASSLSPRAGATNEQF
>TRBD1|TRBV7-8|TRBJ1-6
ASSLVAGGASPLH
>TRBD1|TRBV5-6|TRBJ1-5
ASSLMGTGSNQPQH
>NA|TRBV5-1|TRBJ1-1
ASSLDGYTEAF
>TRBD1|TRBV4-1|TRBJ1-6
ASSLTGDNSPLH
>TRBD1|TRBV29-1|TRBJ2-7
SVRWFRQGASEQY
>TRBD1|TRBV18|TRBJ1-1
ASSPGQGTTEAF
>TRBD1|TRBV7-3|TRBJ1-1
ASSSTGTTEAF
>TRBD1|TRBV5-1|TRBJ1-2
ASSLAGGTEGYT
>TRBD2|TRBV6-4|TRBJ2-3
ASSDTGTSQVDSTDTQY
>NA|TRBV7-9|TRBJ2-7
ASSLPSSYEQY
>TRBD2|TRBV18|TRBJ2-1
ASSPPSLAGGNEQF
>TRBD1|TRBV10-2|TRBJ1-2
ASSAPGRGRLT
>NA|TRBV10-1|TRBJ2-5
ASSERGTAEETQY
>NA|TRBV11-1|TRBJ2-1
ASSLTGGHKGEQF
>NA|TRBV3-1/TRBV3-2|TRBJ2-1
ASSQTLAYNEQF
>TRBD1|TRBV13|TRBJ1-4
ASSLDRVGEKLF
>NA|TRBV5-6|TRBJ2-7
ASSLAGLLAYEQY
>NA|TRBV30|TRBJ1-3
AWTGPGNTIY
>NA|TRBV10-3|TRBJ2-1
AISESQRGSYNEQF
>NA|TRBV27|TRBJ1-5
ASSSGAHQPQH
>NA|TRBV24-1|TRBJ2-7
ATSDPSGGGHEQY
>NA|TRBV7-2|TRBJ2-7
ASSLGQGQPYEQY
>TRBD1|TRBV6-1|TRBJ1-2
ASSVIRDRADGYT
>NA|TRBV10-2|TRBJ1-5
ASRPGTGNQPQH
>NA|TRBV7-3|TRBJ1-1
ASSFLGADTEAF
>TRBD1|TRBV3-1/TRBV3-2|TRBJ1-5
ASSQDRVEDRGNQPQH
>TRBD1|TRBV12-5|TRBJ2-7
ASGPDRIHEQY
>NA|TRBV18|TRBJ1-1
ASSPNRVGTEAF
>TRBD2|TRBV5-6|TRBJ2-7
ASSFARGVYYREQY
>NA|TRBV10-1|TRBJ1-5
ASSLPGQPQH
>TRBD2|TRBV4-1|TRBJ2-3
ASSQEGTSGFTDTQY
>NA|TRBV5-5|TRBJ2-7
ASRLSQGSGRSYEQY
>TRBD1|TRBV30|TRBJ1-1
AWTPLDRGGEAF
>NA|TRBV5-1|TRBJ1-3
ASSLEGIPGNTIY
>NA|TRBV3-1/TRBV3-2|TRBJ2-2
ASKDRDSPYTGELF
>NA|TRBV4-1|TRBJ1-2
ASSPTIPSANYGYT
>TRBD1|TRBV29-1|TRBJ1-1
SIRQGASTEAF
>NA|TRBV19|TRBJ2-7
ASSIEEGGFGYEQY
>TRBD1|TRBV28|TRBJ2-2
ASSLGQGGTGELF
>NA|TRBV5-1|TRBJ1-5
ASSSGSGNQPQH
>NA|TRBV6-4|TRBJ1-2
ASSDPGGLYDIGYT
>TRBD2|TRBV3-1/TRBV3-2|TRBJ2-1
ASSLGTSGVNEQF
>TRBD1|TRBV9|TRBJ1-6
ASSVGPGQGNSPLH